The rows below give T cell receptor beta chains drawn from one sample of a study of blood T cell repertoires in COVID-19. The data were produced by immunoSEQ multiplex PCR, yet TCRdb's version contains in-frame clones alone and is incomplete. The data show about 210,000 clones, 65% to 90% seen once. Sequenced input: PBMCs or T cells enriched from blood (not recorded which). These TCRs come from a middle-aged woman with acute COVID-19. Each CDR3 is given with its conserved first and last residue. The D gene is left open where the match is weak. The size entry is marked missing in some rows and otherwise reads once, few, many or a size class.

>.|TRBV9|TRBJ1-2|.
TGTGCCAGCACGAGGGATGACTATGGCTACACCTTC
CASTRDDYGYTF
>.|TRBV24-1|TRBJ2-1|TRBD2
TGTGCCACCAGTGAAATGACTAGCGGGACTAAGGATGAGCAGTTCTTC
CATSEMTSGTKDEQFF
>.|TRBV2|TRBJ1-2|TRBD1
TGTGCCAGACGCGGGACAGGCGCGAGGGCTGGCTACACCTTC
CARRGTGARAGYTF
>.|TRBV28|TRBJ1-1|.
TGTGCCCGCCGTCCACCCGGGGGGGCGGGTAGGGCTTTCTTT
CARRPPGGAGRAFF
>.|TRBV29-1|TRBJ1-2|TRBD1
TGCAGCGTTGAGTGGACAGGGAACAACTATGGCTACACCTTC
CSVEWTGNNYGYTF
>few|TRBV28|TRBJ1-5|.
TGTGCCAGCAGTAACGTCCAGATTGGTAGCAATCAGCCCCAGCATTTT
CASSNVQIGSNQPQHF
>few|TRBV7-2|TRBJ1-5|.
TGTGCCAGCAGCAAGACAGAGAGCCATCAGCCCCAGCATTTT
CASSKTESHQPQHF
>.|TRBV2|TRBJ2-7|.
TGTGCCAGCACACAGGGATCCGAGCAGTACTTC
CASTQGSEQYF
>.|TRBV5-1|TRBJ2-7|TRBD1
TGCGCCAGCAGCTTCGTGGGACAGGGGTACGAGCAGTACTTC
CASSFVGQGYEQYF
>.|TRBV23-1|TRBJ1-5|.
TGCGCCAGCAGTCTATTCTACGGAGGAGGGTATAGCAATCAGCCCCAGCATTTT
CASSLFYGGGYSNQPQHF
>once|TRBV27|TRBJ2-5|TRBD1
TGTGCCAGCAGGGGACAGAGTGAGACCCAGTACTTC
CASRGQSETQYF
>.|TRBV9|TRBJ2-5|.
TGTGCCAGCAGCGTATCGGGAGTACCCCAAGAGACCCAGTACTTC
CASSVSGVPQETQYF
>once|TRBV20-1|TRBJ1-5|.
TGCAGTGCTAGTCCCAACCTCTATAGCAATCAGCCCCAGCATTTT
CSASPNLYSNQPQHF
>.|TRBV7-9|TRBJ2-1|TRBD2
TGTGCCAGCAGCGGGAGGAGCGGGAGCTATGAGCAGTTCTTC
CASSGRSGSYEQFF
>few|TRBV9|TRBJ2-5|TRBD2
TGTGCCAGCAGCGTAGCGAGCGGGAGTCAGGAGACCCAGTACTTC
CASSVASGSQETQYF
>.|TRBV30|TRBJ2-7|TRBD1
TGTGCCTGGAGTGGGAAACCTGGACAGGGAAGGCCGGGGGAGCAGTACTTC
CAWSGKPGQGRPGEQYF
>few|TRBV7-9|TRBJ2-7|.
TGTGCCAGCAGCTTAACTGGGCGGGCCTACGAGCAGTACTTC
CASSLTGRAYEQYF
>.|TRBV10-1|TRBJ2-3|.
TGCGCCAGCAGTGAGACCTCTAGGGATACGCAGTATTTT
CASSETSRDTQYF
>.|TRBV9|TRBJ2-1|.
TGTGCCAGCAGCGTGGCCGCAACCACATACTCCTACAATGAGCAGTTCTTC
CASSVAATTYSYNEQFF
>.|TRBV18|TRBJ1-2|.
TGTGCCAGCTCCCAAGATGAGGGCTCCGGAGGCTACACCTTC
CASSQDEGSGGYTF
>.|TRBV11-2|TRBJ1-6|.
TGTGCCAGCAGCTTAGGGGGAGCACTCCACTTT
CASSLGGALHF
>.|TRBV12-3/TRBV12-4|TRBJ2-5|.
TGTGCCAGCAGTTTAACAAGGGGAGAGACCCAGTACTTC
CASSLTRGETQYF
>.|TRBV5-1|TRBJ2-1|.
TGCGCCAGCAGCTTGGTTTCTGGGGGGAATGAGCAGTTCTTC
CASSLVSGGNEQFF